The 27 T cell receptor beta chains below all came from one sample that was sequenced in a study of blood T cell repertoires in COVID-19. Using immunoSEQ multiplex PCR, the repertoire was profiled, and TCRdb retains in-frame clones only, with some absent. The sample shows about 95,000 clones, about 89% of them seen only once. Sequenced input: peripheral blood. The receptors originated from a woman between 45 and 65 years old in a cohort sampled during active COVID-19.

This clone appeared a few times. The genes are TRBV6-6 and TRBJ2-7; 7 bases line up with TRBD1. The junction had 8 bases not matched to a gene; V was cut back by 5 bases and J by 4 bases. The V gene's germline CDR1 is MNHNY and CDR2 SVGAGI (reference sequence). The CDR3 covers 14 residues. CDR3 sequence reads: CASSQKGATYEQYF. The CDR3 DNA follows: TGTGCCAGCAGTCAAAAGGGGGCGACGTACGAGCAGTACTTC.

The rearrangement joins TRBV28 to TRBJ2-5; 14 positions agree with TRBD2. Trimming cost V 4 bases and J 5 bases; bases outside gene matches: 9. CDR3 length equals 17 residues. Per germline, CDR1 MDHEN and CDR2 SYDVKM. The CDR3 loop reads CASSSGTSGSSSETQYF. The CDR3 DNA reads TGTGCCAGCAGTTCCGGGACTAGCGGGAGTTCATCCGAGACCCAGTACTTC.

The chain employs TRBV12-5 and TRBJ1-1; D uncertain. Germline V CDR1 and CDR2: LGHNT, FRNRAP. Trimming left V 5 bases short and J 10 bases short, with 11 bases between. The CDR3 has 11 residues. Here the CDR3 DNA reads TGTGCTAGTGGTCGCCCTCCGGGAGCTTTCTTT. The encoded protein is CASGRPPGAFF.

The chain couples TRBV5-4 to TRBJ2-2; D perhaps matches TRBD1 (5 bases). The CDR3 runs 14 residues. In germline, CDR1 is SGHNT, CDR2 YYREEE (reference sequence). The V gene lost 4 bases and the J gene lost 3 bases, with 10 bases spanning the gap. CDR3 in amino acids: CASSRPGYTGELFF. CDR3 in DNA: TGTGCCAGCAGCCGTCCAGGGTACACCGGGGAGCTGTTTTTT.

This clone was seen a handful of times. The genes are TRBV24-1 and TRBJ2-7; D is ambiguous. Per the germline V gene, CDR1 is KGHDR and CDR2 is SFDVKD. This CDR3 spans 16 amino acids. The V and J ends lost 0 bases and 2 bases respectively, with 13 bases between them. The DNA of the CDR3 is TGTGCCACCAGTGATTTGCCTAGGCATCTGGCCTACGAGCAGTACTTC. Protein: CATSDLPRHLAYEQYF.

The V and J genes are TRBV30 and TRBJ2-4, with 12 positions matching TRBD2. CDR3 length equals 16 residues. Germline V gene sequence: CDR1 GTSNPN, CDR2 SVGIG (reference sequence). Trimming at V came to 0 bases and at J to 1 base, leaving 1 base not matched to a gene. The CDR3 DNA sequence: TGTGCCTGGAGTGTGGGACTAGCGGGCGCCAAAAACATTCAGTACTTC. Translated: CAWSVGLAGAKNIQYF.

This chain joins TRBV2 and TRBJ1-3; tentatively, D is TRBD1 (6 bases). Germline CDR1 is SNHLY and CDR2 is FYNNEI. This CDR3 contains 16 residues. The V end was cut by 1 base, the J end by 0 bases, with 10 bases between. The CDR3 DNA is TGTGCCAGCAGTGAAGGGCAGGGGAACTCTGGAAACACCATATATTTT. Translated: CASSEGQGNSGNTIYF. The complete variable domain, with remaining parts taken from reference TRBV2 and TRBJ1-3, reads EPEVTQTPSHQVTQMGQEVILRCVPISNHLYFYWYRQILGQKVEFLVSFYNNEISEKSEIFDDQFSVERPDGSNFTLKIRSTKLEDSAMYFCASSEGQGNSGNTIYFGEGSWLTVV.

For the CDR3, the DNA is TGCGCCAGCAGCTTGGCCAGCGGGAGTTACAATGAGCAGTTCTTC. Translating gives CASSLASGSYNEQFF. The V gene is TRBV5-1, the J gene TRBJ2-1; 8 bases map to TRBD2. The CDR3 loop spans 15 amino acids. Trimming at V came to 0 bases and at J to 4 bases, leaving 3 bases not matched to a gene. The germline gives CDR1 SGHRS, CDR2 YFSETQ.

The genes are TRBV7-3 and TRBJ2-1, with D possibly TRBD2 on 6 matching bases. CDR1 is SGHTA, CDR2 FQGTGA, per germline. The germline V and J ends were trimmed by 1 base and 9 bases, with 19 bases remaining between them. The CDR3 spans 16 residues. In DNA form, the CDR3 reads TGTGCCAGCAGCTTAAGCCGGCGGGGAAAGGAAGGTGAGCAGTTCTTC. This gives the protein CASSLSRRGKEGEQFF. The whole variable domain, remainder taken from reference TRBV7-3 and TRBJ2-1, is GAGVSQTPSNKVTEKGKYVELRCDPISGHTALYWYRQSLGQGPEFLIYFQGTGAADDSGLPNDRFFAVRPEGSVSTLKIQRTERGDSAVYLCASSLSRRGKEGEQFFGPGTRLTVL.

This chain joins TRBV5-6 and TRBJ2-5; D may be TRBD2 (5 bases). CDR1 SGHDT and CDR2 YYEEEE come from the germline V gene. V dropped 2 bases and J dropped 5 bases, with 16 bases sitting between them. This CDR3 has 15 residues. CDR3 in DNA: TGTGCCAGCAGCTTAAGGACTGTACCTGGGGAGACCCAGTACTTC. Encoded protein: CASSLRTVPGETQYF.

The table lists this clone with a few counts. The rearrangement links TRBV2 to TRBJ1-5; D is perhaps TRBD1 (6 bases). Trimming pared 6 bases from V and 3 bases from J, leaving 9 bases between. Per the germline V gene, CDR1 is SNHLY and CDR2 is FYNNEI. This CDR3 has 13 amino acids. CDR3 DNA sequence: TGTGCCAGCAGCCAGGGGAACAATCAGCCCCAGCATTTT. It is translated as CASSQGNNQPQHF.

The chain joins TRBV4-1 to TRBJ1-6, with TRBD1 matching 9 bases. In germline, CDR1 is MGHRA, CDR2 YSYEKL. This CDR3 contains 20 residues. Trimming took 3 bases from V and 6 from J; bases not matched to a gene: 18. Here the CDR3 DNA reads TGCGCCAGCAGCCATGTACACCGGGACAGGGTGTATGAGAGTAATTCACCCCTCCACTTT. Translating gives CASSHVHRDRVYESNSPLHF.

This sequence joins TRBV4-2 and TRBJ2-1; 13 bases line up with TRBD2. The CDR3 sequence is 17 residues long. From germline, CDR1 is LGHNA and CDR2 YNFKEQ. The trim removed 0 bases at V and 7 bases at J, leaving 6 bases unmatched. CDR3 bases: TGTGCCAGCAGCCAAGATGCCCCGGGACTAGCGGGGAATGAGCAGTTCTTC. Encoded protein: CASSQDAPGLAGNEQFF.

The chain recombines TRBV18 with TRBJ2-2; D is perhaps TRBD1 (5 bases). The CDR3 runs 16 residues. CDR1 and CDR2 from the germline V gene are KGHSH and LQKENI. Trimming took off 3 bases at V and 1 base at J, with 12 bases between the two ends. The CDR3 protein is CASSPSGPLNTGELFF. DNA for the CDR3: TGTGCCAGCTCACCGTCAGGGCCCTTGAACACCGGGGAGCTGTTTTTT.

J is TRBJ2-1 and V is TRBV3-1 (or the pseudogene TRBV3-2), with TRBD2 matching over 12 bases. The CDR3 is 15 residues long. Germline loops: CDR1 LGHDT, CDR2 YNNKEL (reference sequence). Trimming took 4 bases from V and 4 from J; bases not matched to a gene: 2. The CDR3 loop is CASSPTSGRYNEQFF. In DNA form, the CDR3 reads TGTGCCAGCAGCCCGACTAGCGGGAGATACAATGAGCAGTTCTTC.

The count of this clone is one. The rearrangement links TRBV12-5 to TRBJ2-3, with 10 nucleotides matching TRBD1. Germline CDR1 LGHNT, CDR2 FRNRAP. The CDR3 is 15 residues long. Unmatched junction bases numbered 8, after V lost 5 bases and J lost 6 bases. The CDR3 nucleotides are TGTGCTAGTGGTGCCCTGGGACAGGGGTTGGATACGCAGTATTTT. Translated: CASGALGQGLDTQYF.

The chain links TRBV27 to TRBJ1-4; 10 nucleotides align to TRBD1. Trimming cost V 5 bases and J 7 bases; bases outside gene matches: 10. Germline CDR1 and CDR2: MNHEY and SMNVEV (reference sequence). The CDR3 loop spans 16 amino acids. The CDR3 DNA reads TGTGCCAGCAGTATCTACGGACAGGGGGGAGTTGAAAAACTGTTTTTT. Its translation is CASSIYGQGGVEKLFF.

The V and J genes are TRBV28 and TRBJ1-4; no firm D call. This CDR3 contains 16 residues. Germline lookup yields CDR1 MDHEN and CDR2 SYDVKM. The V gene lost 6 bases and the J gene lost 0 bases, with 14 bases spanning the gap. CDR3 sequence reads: CASSPGGFPTNEKLFF. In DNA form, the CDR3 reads TGTGCCAGCAGCCCCGGAGGGTTCCCAACTAATGAAAAACTGTTTTTT.

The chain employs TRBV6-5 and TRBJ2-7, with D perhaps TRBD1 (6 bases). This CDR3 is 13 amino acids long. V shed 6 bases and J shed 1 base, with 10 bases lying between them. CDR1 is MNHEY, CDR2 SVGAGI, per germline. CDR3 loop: CASRWTESYEQYF. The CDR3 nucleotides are TGTGCCAGCAGGTGGACAGAATCCTACGAGCAGTACTTC.

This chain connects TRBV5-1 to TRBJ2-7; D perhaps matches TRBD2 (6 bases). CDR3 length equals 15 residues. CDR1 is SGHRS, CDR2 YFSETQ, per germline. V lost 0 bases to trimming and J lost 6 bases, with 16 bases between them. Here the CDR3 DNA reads TGCGCCAGCAGCTTGGCCTATGGGGGTAGCGGCGAGCAGTACTTC. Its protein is CASSLAYGGSGEQYF.

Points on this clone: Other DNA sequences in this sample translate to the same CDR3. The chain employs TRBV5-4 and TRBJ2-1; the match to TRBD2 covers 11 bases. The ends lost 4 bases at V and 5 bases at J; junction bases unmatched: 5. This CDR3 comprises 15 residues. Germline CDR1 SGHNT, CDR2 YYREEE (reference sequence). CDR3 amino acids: CASSPGTSGNNEQFF. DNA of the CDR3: TGTGCCAGCAGCCCGGGGACTAGCGGTAACAATGAGCAGTTCTTC.

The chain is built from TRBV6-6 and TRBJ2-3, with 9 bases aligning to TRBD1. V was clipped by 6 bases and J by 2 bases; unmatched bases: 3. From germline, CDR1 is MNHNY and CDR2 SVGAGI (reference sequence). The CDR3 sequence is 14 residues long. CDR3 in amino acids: CASRTGGATDTQYF. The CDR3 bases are TGTGCCAGCAGGACAGGGGGTGCCACAGATACGCAGTATTTT.

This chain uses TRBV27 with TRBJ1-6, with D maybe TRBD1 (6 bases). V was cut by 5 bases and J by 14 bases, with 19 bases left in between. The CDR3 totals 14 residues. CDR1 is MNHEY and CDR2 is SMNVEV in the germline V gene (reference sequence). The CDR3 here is CASSNRDTGNTLHF. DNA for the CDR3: TGTGCCAGCAGTAACCGGGACACTGGGAACACCCTCCACTTT.

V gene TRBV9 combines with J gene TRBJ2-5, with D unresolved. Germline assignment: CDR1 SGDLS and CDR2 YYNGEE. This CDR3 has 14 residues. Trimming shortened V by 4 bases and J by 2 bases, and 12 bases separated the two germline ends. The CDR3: CASSPNSPQETQYF. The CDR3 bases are TGTGCCAGCAGCCCCAACAGTCCTCAAGAGACCCAGTACTTC.

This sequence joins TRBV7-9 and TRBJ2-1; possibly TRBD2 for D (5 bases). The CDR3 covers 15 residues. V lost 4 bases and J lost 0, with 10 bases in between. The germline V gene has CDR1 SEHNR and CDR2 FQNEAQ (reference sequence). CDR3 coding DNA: TGTGCCAGCAGCTCCCGGGGTAGCTCCTACAATGAGCAGTTCTTC. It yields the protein CASSSRGSSYNEQFF.

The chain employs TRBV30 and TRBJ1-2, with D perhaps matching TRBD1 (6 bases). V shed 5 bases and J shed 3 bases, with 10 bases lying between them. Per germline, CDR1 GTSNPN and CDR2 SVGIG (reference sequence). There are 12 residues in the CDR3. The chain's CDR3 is CAWVQGYYGYTF. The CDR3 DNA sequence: TGTGCCTGGGTACAGGGCTACTATGGCTACACCTTC. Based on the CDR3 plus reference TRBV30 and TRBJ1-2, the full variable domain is SQTIHQWPATLVQPVGSPLSLECTVEGTSNPNLYWYRQAAGRGLQLLFYSVGIGQISSEVPQNLSASRPQDRQFILSSKKLLLSDSGFYLCAWVQGYYGYTFGSGTRLTVV.

The CDR3 spells CASSLDQGPQETQYF. CDR3 DNA sequence: TGTGCCAGCAGCTTAGATCAGGGGCCCCAAGAGACCCAGTACTTC. J is TRBJ2-5 and V is TRBV11-2; the D gene is possibly TRBD1 (6 bases). V lost 0 bases, J lost 1 base, and 9 bases lay in between. The CDR3 is made up of 15 amino acids. Germline loops: CDR1 SGHAT, CDR2 FQNNGV.